A single sample gave rise to the 25 T cell receptor beta chains below, sequenced in a study of shared clonotypes between healthy human individuals. The data were produced by immunoSEQ multiplex PCR, yet TCRdb's version contains in-frame clones alone and is incomplete. The sample consists of millions of clones, more than 85% of them appearing once. Naivety among CD8 cells was defined by CD45RO negativity and positive CCR7 selection, thereby excluding terminally differentiated effector memory CD45RA+ cells. The sample comprised naive CD8+ T cells from PBMCs. All receptors derive from a young man in good health. Some clones in this sample may be carry-over from other donors' samples.

This clone was observed once. The V gene is TRBV4-2, the J gene TRBJ2-5; 7 positions agree with TRBD1. The germline V gene encodes CDR1 LGHNA and CDR2 YNFKEQ. The trim removed 4 bases at V and 2 bases at J, leaving 7 bases unmatched. The CDR3 extends over 15 amino acids. CDR3 sequence reads: CASSRNTGAQETQYF. The CDR3 DNA is TGTGCCAGCAGCCGAAACACAGGGGCGCAAGAGACCCAGTACTTC.

This chain connects TRBV27 to TRBJ1-5; tentative D call: TRBD1 (6 bases). The V end was cut by 0 bases, the J end by 4 bases, with 7 bases between. This CDR3 is 14 amino acids long. CDR1 is MNHEY and CDR2 is SMNVEV in the germline V gene (reference sequence). The CDR3, as DNA: TGTGCCAGCAGTTTATCGGACAGAAATCAGCCCCAGCATTTT. Its protein product is CASSLSDRNQPQHF.

This chain links TRBV7-9 with TRBJ1-2, with 10 positions matching TRBD1. Unmatched junction bases numbered 4, after V lost 5 bases and J lost 1 base. Germline V CDR1 and CDR2: SEHNR, FQNEAQ (reference sequence). The CDR3 is 15 amino acids. CDR3 DNA: TGTGCCAGCAGCCCGACAGGGGGCGGTAACTATGGCTACACCTTC. Amino acids: CASSPTGGGNYGYTF.

V and J are TRBV27 and TRBJ1-1; tentatively, D is TRBD1 (5 bases). The CDR3 is made up of 15 amino acids. Germline values: CDR1 MNHEY, CDR2 SMNVEV (reference sequence). Between the trimmed V and J ends, which lost 2 bases and 11 bases, there was a span of 21 bases. The CDR3 loop is CASSLLPLGGSAAFF. The CDR3 DNA is TGTGCCAGCAGTTTACTTCCCCTTGGGGGGAGCGCGGCTTTCTTT.

V is TRBV4-2 and J is TRBJ2-1; the match to TRBD2 covers 13 bases. This CDR3 spans 17 amino acids. V lost 0 bases, J lost 10 bases, and 9 bases stayed unmatched. The germline V gene has CDR1 LGHNA and CDR2 YNFKEQ. The CDR3 sequence is CASSQDLSGLAGLEQFF. CDR3 nucleotides: TGTGCCAGCAGCCAAGATTTGTCGGGACTAGCGGGACTAGAGCAGTTCTTC.

The V and J genes are TRBV19 and TRBJ1-5; no firm D call. This CDR3 comprises 16 residues. Germline V gives CDR1 LNHDA, CDR2 SQIVND (reference sequence). The V end lost 7 bases, the J end lost 1 base, and 17 bases lay between the germline ends. CDR3 coding DNA: TGTGCCAGTACCCCGGACGGGTGGGGAAGCAATCAGCCCCAGCATTTT. Translated, it gives CASTPDGWGSNQPQHF. Drawing the rest from reference TRBV19 and TRBJ1-5, the complete variable domain is DGGITQSPKYLFRKEGQNVTLSCEQNLNHDAMYWYRQDPGQGLRLIYYSQIVNDFQKGDIAEGYSVSREKKESFPLTVTSAQKNPTAFYLCASTPDGWGSNQPQHFGDGTRLSIL.

The chain uses TRBV5-1 and TRBJ1-1, with TRBD1 identical over 7 bases. Germline V gene sequence: CDR1 SGHRS, CDR2 YFSETQ. Unmatched junction bases numbered 14, after V lost 7 bases and J lost 11 bases. The CDR3 has 13 residues. The CDR3 region has the DNA TGCGCCAGCGGACCAGACAGGGAACGGAGGGCTTTCTTT. Amino acid sequence: CASGPDRERRAFF.

V and J are TRBV4-2 and TRBJ2-7; 7 bases map to TRBD1. The ends lost 2 bases at V and 0 bases at J; junction bases unmatched: 7. CDR3 size: 16 residues. CDR1 is LGHNA, CDR2 YNFKEQ, per germline. The DNA for the CDR3 is TGTGCCAGCAGCCAAAACTTGGGGACAGTCTCCTACGAGCAGTACTTC. This sequence encodes CASSQNLGTVSYEQYF.

The genes are TRBV5-4 and TRBJ2-7; D might be TRBD1 (5 bases). Germline values: CDR1 SGHNT, CDR2 YYREEE (reference sequence). This CDR3 contains 14 residues. With 0 bases removed from V and 4 bases from J, the gap between germline ends came to 11 bases. The CDR3 DNA reads TGTGCCAGCAGCTTGGCAGGGAAAGATTACGAGCAGTACTTC. Its protein product is CASSLAGKDYEQYF.

V and J are TRBV28 and TRBJ2-7; D is unclear. The CDR3 has 13 residues. Between the trimmed V and J ends, which lost 5 bases and 6 bases, there was a span of 14 bases. Germline assignment: CDR1 MDHEN and CDR2 SYDVKM. CDR3 nucleotides: TGTGCCAGCAGTCCCCATCGGATTGCCGAGCAGTACTTC. It specifies CASSPHRIAEQYF.

The V gene is TRBV7-9, the J gene TRBJ2-7; TRBD1 matches 10 bases. The CDR3 is 13 residues long. The J segment lost 2 bases and the V segment lost 8 bases, leaving 3 bases of the junction unmatched. Germline V gene lookup returns CDR1 SEHNR and CDR2 FQNEAQ (reference sequence). The CDR3: CASSGQGTYEQYF. CDR3 DNA sequence: TGTGCCAGCTCGGGACAGGGGACCTACGAGCAGTACTTC.

The chain has TRBV27 and TRBJ2-2; TRBD1 aligns across 7 bases. The CDR3 is 16 residues long. V shed 5 bases, J shed 5 bases, and the junction held 11 bases outside the gene matches. The V gene's germline CDR1 is MNHEY and CDR2 SMNVEV (reference sequence). The CDR3 here is CASSAYRGRRTGELFF. The CDR3 DNA is TGTGCCAGCAGTGCGTACAGGGGTCGGAGGACCGGGGAGCTGTTTTTT.

The chain has TRBV29-1 and TRBJ2-1; 8 bases match TRBD2. CDR3 length: 18 amino acids. Germline lookup yields CDR1 SQVTM and CDR2 ANQGSEA. J lost 5 bases, V lost 7 bases, and 22 bases had no gene match. CDR3 DNA: TGCAGCGGGGAAGGGATTTTGATCGGGAGGGCCACTCACAATGAGCAGTTCTTC. This gives the protein CSGEGILIGRATHNEQFF.

The gene calls are TRBV11-2 and TRBJ2-2, with unresolved D. The CDR3 is 13 amino acids. The ends were cut back, 4 bases at V and 7 bases at J, with 10 bases in the middle. Germline-derived CDR1 and CDR2 are SGHAT and FQNNGV. The CDR3 DNA reads as TGTGCCAGCAGCTCCTTGCCGGGCGGGGAGCTGTTTTTT. This gives the protein CASSSLPGGELFF.

Regarding this clone: This specimen includes other DNA sequences encoding the same CDR3. The chain couples TRBV9 to TRBJ1-1, with D perhaps matching TRBD1 (5 bases). The CDR3 is 14 residues long. Germline V gives CDR1 SGDLS, CDR2 YYNGEE. The ends were cut back, 2 bases at V and 1 base at J, with 9 bases in the middle. CDR3 sequence (DNA): TGTGCCAGCAGCGTTAGGGACCGGAACACTGAAGCTTTCTTT. This codes for CASSVRDRNTEAFF.

The chain combines TRBV6-5 with TRBJ1-5; D unclear. Trimming cost V 0 bases and J 0 bases, with 6 bases left between them. Germline-derived CDR1 and CDR2 are MNHEY and SVGAGI. CDR3 length equals 15 residues. The CDR3 nucleotides are TGTGCCAGCAGTTACTCGCCGGATAGCAATCAGCCCCAGCATTTT. It translates to CASSYSPDSNQPQHF.

The chain is built from TRBV19 and TRBJ2-3; no clear D. The CDR3 length is 17 residues. The ends were cut back, 0 bases at V and 3 bases at J, with 16 bases in the middle. Germline V gene sequence: CDR1 LNHDA, CDR2 SQIVND (reference sequence). DNA for the CDR3: TGTGCCAGTAGTATAGACCCGGTTTGGGTCAGGACAGATACGCAGTATTTT. Protein: CASSIDPVWVRTDTQYF. The full variable domain, completed using reference TRBV19 and TRBJ2-3, is DGGITQSPKYLFRKEGQNVTLSCEQNLNHDAMYWYRQDPGQGLRLIYYSQIVNDFQKGDIAEGYSVSREKKESFPLTVTSAQKNPTAFYLCASSIDPVWVRTDTQYFGPGTRLTVL.

The genes are TRBV7-2 and TRBJ2-2; possibly TRBD1 for D (6 bases). From germline, CDR1 is SGHTA and CDR2 FQGNSA. CDR3 size: 14 residues. Trimming removed 5 bases at V and 1 base at J, with 8 bases between. CDR3: CASSMGQNTGELFF. As DNA, the CDR3 is TGTGCCAGCAGCATGGGACAGAACACCGGGGAGCTGTTTTTT.

In the case of this clone: The junction does not match germline at one end; this may be a read error. This chain uses TRBV6-6 with TRBJ2-3; 8 bases are shared with TRBD1. The CDR3 spans 14 residues. Per germline, CDR1 MNHNY and CDR2 SVGAGI (reference sequence). CDR3 region: CATSDRGSTDTQYF. The CDR3 DNA sequence: TGTGCCACCAGTGACAGGGGTAGCACAGATACGCAGTATTTT.

V gene TRBV4-1 combines with J gene TRBJ2-1; 10 bases agree with TRBD2. The junction had 5 bases not matched to a gene; V was cut back by 0 bases and J by 3 bases. There are 17 residues in the CDR3. Germline CDR1 and CDR2: MGHRA and YSYEKL. In DNA form, the CDR3 reads TGCGCCAGCAGCCAAGATACCTCTAGCGGGAGCTACAATGAGCAGTTCTTC. Translated: CASSQDTSSGSYNEQFF.

About this clone itself: Additional DNA sequences in this sample encode the identical CDR3. This chain connects TRBV7-9 to TRBJ2-7; maybe TRBD1 (6 bases). CDR3 length: 14 amino acids. With 0 bases removed from V and 3 bases from J, the gap between germline ends came to 9 bases. Germline V gene data show CDR1 as SEHNR and CDR2 as FQNEAQ (reference sequence). The CDR3 sequence: CASSLAGRGYEQYF. CDR3 nucleotides: TGTGCCAGCAGCTTAGCGGGCAGGGGCTACGAGCAGTACTTC.

The chain combines TRBV29-1 with TRBJ1-1, with no clear D. Germline CDR1 SQVTM, CDR2 ANQGSEA. Deletions cut 4 bases from V and 5 bases from J, with 8 bases between. The CDR3 is 11 amino acids. The CDR3 DNA is TGCAGCGTTGCGGCCGGGACTGAAGCTTTCTTT. Protein product: CSVAAGTEAFF.

The count of this clone is one. This sequence joins TRBV5-1 and TRBJ2-3; possible D gene TRBD2, 6 bases. This CDR3 is 15 amino acids long. From germline, CDR1 is SGHRS and CDR2 YFSETQ. Trimming removed 6 bases from V and 2 bases from J, with 16 bases in between. DNA of the CDR3: TGCGCCAGCACCCTCTTAGGACTATACACAGATACGCAGTATTTT. Its protein is CASTLLGLYTDTQYF.

This chain connects TRBV10-1 to TRBJ2-5, with D possibly TRBD2 on 6 matching bases. The CDR3 covers 14 residues. Germline V CDR1 and CDR2: WNHNN, SYGVQD (reference sequence). V was clipped by 6 bases and J by 3 bases, with 14 bases between them. The chain's CDR3 is CASSAGLQEETQYF. In nucleotides, the CDR3 is TGCGCCAGCAGCGCGGGACTCCAGGAAGAGACCCAGTACTTC.

The V gene is TRBV5-4, the J gene TRBJ1-1, with TRBD1 matching 7 bases. The CDR3 is made up of 17 amino acids. V gave up 0 bases and J gave up 1 base; unmatched junction bases: 9. Germline V lookup: CDR1 SGHNT, CDR2 YYREEE (reference sequence). The CDR3 coding sequence is TGTGCCAGCAGCTTGGGGGGGGTACAGGGGAGGAACACTGAAGCTTTCTTT. Protein: CASSLGGVQGRNTEAFF.